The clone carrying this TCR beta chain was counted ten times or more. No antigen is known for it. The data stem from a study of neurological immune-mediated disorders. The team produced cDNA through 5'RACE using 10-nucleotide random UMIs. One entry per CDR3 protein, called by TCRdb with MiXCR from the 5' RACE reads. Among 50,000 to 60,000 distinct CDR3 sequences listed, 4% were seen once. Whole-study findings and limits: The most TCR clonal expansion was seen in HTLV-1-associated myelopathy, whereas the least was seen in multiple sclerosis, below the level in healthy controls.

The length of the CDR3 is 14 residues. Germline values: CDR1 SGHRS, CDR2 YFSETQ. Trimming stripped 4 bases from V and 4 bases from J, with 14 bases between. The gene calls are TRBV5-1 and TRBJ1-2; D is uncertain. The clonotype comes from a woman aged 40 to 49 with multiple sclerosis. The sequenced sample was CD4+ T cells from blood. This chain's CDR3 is CASSPGSPGYGYTF. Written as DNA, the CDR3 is TGCGCCAGCAGCCCGGGGAGCCCAGGCTATGGCTACACCTTC.